The 32 T cell receptor beta chains reported below all come from one sample, sequenced in a study of T cell repertoires in cytomegalovirus infection. TCRdb redid the calling of the reads with MiXCR, one entry per CDR3 protein. The top ten clones hold around 10% of a sample with around 350,000 distinct CDR3 sequences, 15% to 20% of them seen once. The specimen was PBMCs. Receptors originate from a human donor in good health (CMV status not recorded). Some clones in this sample may be carry-over from other donors' samples.

As concerns this clonotype: One base away lies a much larger clone, so this may be a sequencing read error. This chain links TRBV2 with TRBJ1-5; D may be TRBD1 (5 bases). The CDR3 runs 13 residues. Germline CDR1 SNHLY, CDR2 FYNNEI. Deletions cut 8 bases from V and 0 bases from J, with 8 bases between. CDR3 sequence (DNA): TGTGCCAGCGCAGGGAATAGCAATCAGCCCCAGCATTTT. It is translated as CASAGNSNQPQHF.

This clonotype was counted many times. V gene TRBV7-2 combines with J gene TRBJ1-2; D unresolved. CDR3 size: 13 residues. Germline CDR1 reads SGHTA; CDR2 reads FQGNSA. The V end lost 2 bases, the J end lost 6 bases, and 10 bases lay between the germline ends. CDR3 in amino acids: CASSLRRNDGYTF. The CDR3 DNA follows: TGTGCCAGCAGCTTAAGGCGAAATGATGGCTACACCTTC.

Only a few counts were recorded for this clonotype. The rearrangement uses TRBV27 and TRBJ2-5; D may be TRBD2 (6 bases). Germline V gives CDR1 MNHEY, CDR2 SMNVEV (reference sequence). This CDR3 is built from 17 residues. Trimming pared 5 bases from V and 5 bases from J, leaving 24 bases between. CDR3 in DNA: TGTGCCAGCAGTCTAGAAATAAACGGCAGGGCGGGGGAGACCCAGTACTTC. The encoded protein is CASSLEINGRAGETQYF.

This sequence joins TRBV3-1 and TRBJ2-5; a weak D match, TRBD2 (6 bases). CDR1 is LGHDT and CDR2 is YNNKEL in the germline V gene (reference sequence). V gave up 8 bases and J gave up 5 bases, with 18 bases separating them. This CDR3 spans 14 amino acids. CDR3 region: CASRRRGLQETQYF. DNA of the CDR3: TGTGCCAGCCGTAGGAGGGGCCTCCAGGAGACCCAGTACTTC.

Ten or more counts support this clonotype. This chain joins TRBV7-2 and TRBJ2-5; tentatively, D is TRBD2 (6 bases). Germline CDR1 is SGHTA and CDR2 is FQGNSA. The CDR3 is 14 amino acids. V lost 2 bases and J lost 5, with 12 bases in between. CDR3 DNA: TGTGCCAGCAGCTTACAGGAAGGGAGGGAGACCCAGTACTTC. Amino acid sequence: CASSLQEGRETQYF.

This clonotype has at least ten counts. This chain links TRBV7-2 with TRBJ2-3, with 8 nucleotides matching TRBD1. Germline CDR1 reads SGHTA; CDR2 reads FQGNSA. V trimming: 4 bases; J trimming: 0 bases; junction bases outside the gene matches: 3. This CDR3 is 15 amino acids long. The CDR3 DNA reads as TGTGCCAGCAGCTGGCAGGGGGCCAGCACAGATACGCAGTATTTT. Translated: CASSWQGASTDTQYF.

V gene TRBV10-3 combines with J gene TRBJ2-1; 12 bases match TRBD2. The CDR3 runs 13 residues. After removal of 10 bases from V and 8 bases from J, the junction contained 6 bases not matched to a gene. From germline, CDR1 is ENHRY and CDR2 SYGVKD. The CDR3 sequence is CATTLAGGHEQFF. In DNA, the CDR3 is TGTGCCACTACACTAGCGGGGGGTCATGAGCAGTTCTTC.

This clonotype has a handful of counts. The chain links TRBV20-1 to TRBJ1-2; D remains ambiguous. CDR1 and CDR2 (germline): DFQATT, SNEGSKA (reference sequence). The CDR3 totals 12 residues. V lost 3 bases, J lost 4 bases, and 9 bases lay in between. CDR3 amino acids: CSARREGYGYTF. The CDR3 DNA follows: TGCAGTGCTAGGCGCGAAGGCTATGGCTACACCTTC.

This clonotype was seen a single time. V and J are TRBV29-1 and TRBJ2-1, with D perhaps matching TRBD2 (5 bases). V was shortened by 5 bases and J by 4 bases, with 6 bases between the two germline ends. CDR3 length: 11 residues. Looked up from germline, CDR1 is SQVTM and CDR2 is ANQGSEA. The CDR3 loop is CSVRRYNEQFF. The CDR3 DNA follows: TGCAGCGTTAGGAGGTACAATGAGCAGTTCTTC.

This clonotype was picked up a small number of times. V and J are TRBV19 and TRBJ1-2, with 10 positions matching TRBD1. The CDR3 is 15 residues long. Looked up from germline, CDR1 is LNHDA and CDR2 is SQIVND (reference sequence). J was trimmed by 6 bases and V by 4 bases; bases with no gene match: 8. The CDR3 loop is CASSRGQGKTHGYTF. CDR3 in DNA: TGTGCCAGTAGTAGGGGACAGGGGAAGACTCATGGCTACACCTTC. The full variable domain, its missing parts supplied by reference TRBV19 and TRBJ1-2, is DGGITQSPKYLFRKEGQNVTLSCEQNLNHDAMYWYRQDPGQGLRLIYYSQIVNDFQKGDIAEGYSVSREKKESFPLTVTSAQKNPTAFYLCASSRGQGKTHGYTFGSGTRLTVV.

This clonotype was picked up many times. This sequence joins TRBV6-1 and TRBJ1-5; D possibly corresponds to TRBD1 (6 bases). The CDR3 has 15 amino acids. V was clipped by 3 bases and J by 0 bases, with 9 bases between them. CDR1 is MNHNS and CDR2 is SASEGT in the germline V gene. CDR3 in DNA: TGTGCCAGCAGTGAGAGGACAGCTAGCAATCAGCCCCAGCATTTT. It is translated as CASSERTASNQPQHF.

A few counts support this clonotype. This chain uses TRBV20-1 with TRBJ1-3; unclear D gene. Germline V lookup: CDR1 DFQATT, CDR2 SNEGSKA (reference sequence). The CDR3 totals 16 residues. Trimming removed 3 bases from V and 4 bases from J, with 19 bases in between. The CDR3: CSASFPGPPGGNTIYF. CDR3 nucleotide sequence: TGCAGTGCTAGCTTTCCGGGCCCACCGGGAGGAAACACCATATATTTT.

In this sample, this clonotype turned up a few times. V and J are TRBV2 and TRBJ2-1; D is possibly TRBD2 (6 bases). Trimming pared 5 bases from V and 7 bases from J, leaving 15 bases between. In germline, CDR1 is SNHLY, CDR2 FYNNEI. The CDR3 is 14 amino acids. In DNA form, the CDR3 reads TGTGCCAGCAGTTTTTCGGGGGTTTTTAATGAGCAGTTCTTC. Protein sequence: CASSFSGVFNEQFF.

This clonotype was observed at least ten times. The chain links TRBV7-2 to TRBJ2-3; D is perhaps TRBD2 (5 bases). The CDR3 is 13 amino acids. The V end was cut by 1 base, the J end by 12 bases, with 14 bases between. Germline loops: CDR1 SGHTA, CDR2 FQGNSA. The CDR3 DNA sequence: TGTGCCAGCAGCTTAGAATTACGGGAAAGACAGTATTTT. It yields the protein CASSLELRERQYF.

This clonotype was seen ten or more times. The chain employs TRBV12-3 or TRBV12-4 and TRBJ1-3, with TRBD1 as a possible D gene (6 bases). Trimming left V 6 bases short and J 4 bases short, with 13 bases between. The CDR3 contains 14 residues. The DNA of the CDR3 is TGTGCCAGCAGATCGACAGGATCCGGAAACACCATATATTTT. Amino acid sequence: CASRSTGSGNTIYF.

This clonotype turned up a few times. J is TRBJ2-1 and V is TRBV12-3 or TRBV12-4; D is possibly TRBD2 (6 bases). V lost 6 bases, J lost 10 bases, and 16 bases lay in between. The CDR3 runs to 13 residues. In DNA form, the CDR3 reads TGTGCCAGCAGCCCGGGACTCCGCGGGGAGCAGTTCTTC. Protein sequence: CASSPGLRGEQFF.

This clonotype was observed a single time. The V and J genes are TRBV6-1 and TRBJ1-2, with D tentatively TRBD1 (5 bases). Germline CDR1 is MNHNS and CDR2 is SASEGT. Trimming stripped 3 bases from V and 8 bases from J, with 7 bases between. CDR3 length: 11 amino acids. CDR3 DNA: TGTGCCAGCAGTGACAGGGCCGGCTACACCTTC. Translation gives CASSDRAGYTF.

This chain joins TRBV5-1 and TRBJ2-5; no clear D gene. Germline V gene sequence: CDR1 SGHRS, CDR2 YFSETQ. The CDR3 is 13 residues long. Trimming took off 1 base at V and 5 bases at J, with 9 bases between the two ends. The CDR3 protein is CASSLSYGETQYF. DNA for the CDR3: TGCGCCAGCAGCTTGTCGTATGGTGAGACCCAGTACTTC.

This clonotype was seen more than once but under ten times. The chain carries TRBV4-2 and TRBJ2-3, with D possibly TRBD2 on 6 matching bases. Germline CDR1 LGHNA, CDR2 YNFKEQ. V lost 1 base to trimming and J lost 4 bases, with 15 bases between them. This CDR3 comprises 16 residues. The CDR3 region has the DNA TGTGCCAGCAGCCAAGTCCTAGGCGGGGCCGCAGATACGCAGTATTTT. It yields the protein CASSQVLGGAADTQYF.

This chain links TRBV24-1 with TRBJ1-2; 9 bases are a match to TRBD1. Germline lookup yields CDR1 KGHDR and CDR2 SFDVKD. V lost 7 bases, J lost 6 bases, and 2 bases stayed unmatched. CDR3 length equals 12 residues. This CDR3 is CATRDRGDGYTF. The CDR3 nucleotides read TGTGCCACCAGGGACAGGGGCGATGGCTACACCTTC.

This chain connects TRBV12-3 or TRBV12-4 to TRBJ1-1; weak D call: TRBD1 (5 bases). V lost 7 bases, J lost 0 bases, and 12 bases lay in between. CDR3 length: 14 residues. CDR3 sequence reads: CASKTTGLNTEAFF. The CDR3 DNA reads TGTGCCAGCAAGACGACGGGGCTGAACACTGAAGCTTTCTTT.

This clonotype was counted at least ten times. The CDR3 sequence: CASIPSGPLSGNTIYF. The CDR3 nucleotides are TGTGCCAGCATTCCCTCGGGACCCCTCTCTGGAAACACCATATATTTT. The V call is TRBV12-3 or TRBV12-4, the J call TRBJ1-3; possibly TRBD1 for D (5 bases). The CDR3 is made up of 16 amino acids. V lost 7 bases to trimming and J lost 0 bases, with 16 bases between them.

This clonotype was counted at least ten times. The rearrangement uses TRBV7-2 and TRBJ2-5; no reliable D call. Germline lookup yields CDR1 SGHTA and CDR2 FQGNSA. The CDR3 extends over 14 amino acids. V was cut by 2 bases and J by 3 bases, with 10 bases left in between. The CDR3 bases are TGTGCCAGCAGCTTAAGGTGGGCGGAAGAGACCCAGTACTTC. This gives the protein CASSLRWAEETQYF.

The rearrangement links TRBV19 to TRBJ1-2; 8 bases are shared with TRBD1. Germline CDR1 and CDR2: LNHDA and SQIVND (reference sequence). The CDR3 totals 15 residues. Trimming took 6 bases from V and 1 from J; bases not matched to a gene: 7. Here the CDR3 reads CASRQTGADNYGYTF. CDR3 DNA: TGTGCCAGTAGGCAGACAGGGGCGGATAACTATGGCTACACCTTC.

The V and J genes are TRBV20-1 and TRBJ2-7; the D gene could be TRBD1 or TRBD2 (6 bases each). Germline CDR1 is DFQATT and CDR2 is SNEGSKA (reference sequence). The CDR3 runs 12 residues. V was pared by 5 bases and J by 4 bases, with 12 bases between. The CDR3, as DNA: TGCAGTGCTGACCAGGGGAGGTACGAGCAGTACTTC. Encoded protein: CSADQGRYEQYF.

The V call is TRBV7-9, the J call TRBJ2-2; no clear D gene. Germline V lookup: CDR1 SEHNR, CDR2 FQNEAQ (reference sequence). CDR3 length: 14 residues. V lost 2 bases, J lost 5 bases, and 9 bases lay in between. CDR3 sequence reads: CASSLPRRTGELFF. DNA of the CDR3: TGTGCCAGCAGCTTACCCAGGCGGACCGGGGAGCTGTTTTTT.

The chain uses TRBV11-3 and TRBJ2-3; 7 nucleotides align to TRBD1. In germline, CDR1 is SGHNT, CDR2 YENEEA. V lost 1 base to trimming and J lost 0 bases; unmatched junction nucleotides: 4. There are 16 residues in the CDR3. The CDR3 DNA reads as TGTGCCAGCAGCTTAGGGGGACAGTCGAGCACAGATACGCAGTATTTT. Protein: CASSLGGQSSTDTQYF.

The rearrangement uses TRBV12-3 or TRBV12-4 and TRBJ2-2; D possibly matches TRBD1 or TRBD2 (5 bases each). Trimming cost V 3 bases and J 2 bases, with 10 bases left between them. The length of the CDR3 is 15 residues. CDR3 DNA: TGTGCCAGCAGTTTCGGGACGGTAAACACCGGGGAGCTGTTTTTT. It encodes CASSFGTVNTGELFF.

The sample holds many counts of this clonotype. The genes are TRBV7-8 and TRBJ1-6; D is ambiguous. The CDR3 runs 14 residues. CDR1 and CDR2 from the germline V gene are SGHVS and FQNEAQ. V was pared by 2 bases and J by 7 bases, with 9 bases between. This chain's CDR3 is CASSLPLRNSPLHF. For the CDR3, the DNA is TGTGCCAGCAGCTTACCTTTACGAAATTCACCCCTCCACTTT.

This clonotype was picked up many times. The chain is built from TRBV7-2 and TRBJ1-1, with D unresolved. Germline V gene sequence: CDR1 SGHTA, CDR2 FQGNSA. The CDR3 runs 16 residues. The V end lost 0 bases, the J end lost 0 bases, and 11 bases lay between the germline ends. The chain's CDR3 is CASSLAGGAMNTEAFF. CDR3 DNA sequence: TGTGCCAGCAGCTTAGCGGGTGGAGCTATGAACACTGAAGCTTTCTTT.

The rearrangement uses TRBV4-3 and TRBJ2-2, with D perhaps TRBD2 (5 bases). Looked up from germline, CDR1 is LGHNA and CDR2 is YSLEER. The CDR3 covers 16 residues. Trimming left V 2 bases short and J 4 bases short, with 14 bases between. CDR3 protein: CASSQLAGKVTGELFF. DNA of the CDR3: TGCGCCAGCAGCCAACTCGCCGGGAAAGTCACCGGGGAGCTGTTTTTT.

The chain carries TRBV19 and TRBJ1-5; no firm D call. The CDR3 spans 16 residues. V shed 5 bases and J shed 3 bases, with 17 bases lying between them. The germline V gene encodes CDR1 LNHDA and CDR2 SQIVND (reference sequence). The CDR3 DNA is TGTGCCAGTAGTCTCCGGGCCCCAGCATTCAATCAGCCCCAGCATTTT. Translation gives CASSLRAPAFNQPQHF.